The clone carrying this TCR beta chain has only a few counts. The sample comes from a study of regulatory T cells in long-lasting Graves disease. Trimming cost V 1 base and J 8 bases; bases outside gene matches: 8. This CDR3 comprises 16 residues. In germline, CDR1 is SGHTA, CDR2 FQGNSA. The time point was: newly diagnosed GD, antithyroid drugs for less than 3 months. TCR sequences were obtained from RNA taken from PBMCs. Both iRepertoire HTBI primers and Arm-PCR of CDR3 regions were used to build the TCR beta libraries. One entry per CDR3 protein results from TCRdb running MiXCR on the multiplex PCR reads. This sample has roughly 440,000 distinct CDR3 sequences, with 16% found just once. Another study also made use of these data, one on T cells in Graves' hyperthyroidism and ophthalmopathy.

This chain links TRBV7-2 with TRBJ2-1; 10 bases match TRBD2. This specimen was peripheral blood mononuclear cells (PBMCs), taken at new diagnosis, from a patient treated with antithyroid drugs. This TCR derives from a woman between 18 and 29 years old with Graves disease. In nucleotides, the CDR3 is TGTGCCAGCAGCTTAGGGCTAGCGGGAGTCGTGTATGAGCAGTTCTTC. Protein product: CASSLGLAGVVYEQFF.